These 6 T cell receptor beta chains were sequenced from one sample in a study of blood T cell repertoires in COVID-19. Clones were read by immunoSEQ multiplex PCR, and TCRdb kept only the in-frame ones, dropping some. The data contain 97,000 or so clones, 75% to 85% of them singletons. Source material: peripheral blood. These receptors all stem from an elderly woman with active or convalescent COVID-19.

The gene calls are TRBV5-4 and TRBJ2-1; 10 bases fit TRBD2. V dropped 0 bases and J dropped 6; count of bases not matched to a gene: 3. Germline CDR1 reads SGHNT; CDR2 reads YYREEE (reference sequence). The CDR3 spans 15 residues. The CDR3: CASSLVLAGANEQFF. The CDR3 bases are TGTGCCAGCAGCTTGGTGCTAGCGGGAGCCAATGAGCAGTTCTTC. Looking up the rest from reference TRBV5-4 and TRBJ2-1 gives the full variable domain: ETGVTQSPTHLIKTRGQQVTLRCSSQSGHNTVSWYQQALGQGPQFIFQYYREEENGRGNFPPRFSGLQFPNYSSELNVNALELDDSALYLCASSLVLAGANEQFFGPGTRLTVL.

The V and J genes are TRBV6-5 and TRBJ1-5; 7 bases fit TRBD1. The CDR3 has 14 amino acids. The V gene's germline CDR1 is MNHEY and CDR2 SVGAGI. The J segment lost 4 bases and the V segment lost 8 bases, leaving 8 bases of the junction unmatched. The CDR3 coding sequence is TGTGCCAGCCGGGACAGCCATATTAATCAGCCCCAGCATTTT. The encoded protein is CASRDSHINQPQHF.

This chain uses TRBV11-3 with TRBJ1-1; 7 nucleotides line up with TRBD1. With V trimmed by 4 bases and J by 1 base, 3 bases remained unmatched. The CDR3 runs 14 residues. Germline V lookup: CDR1 SGHNT, CDR2 YENEEA. This chain's CDR3 is CASSSRTGNTEAFF. The CDR3 DNA follows: TGTGCCAGCAGCTCCCGGACAGGGAACACTGAAGCTTTCTTT.

This clone was picked up a small number of times. The chain links TRBV12-3 or TRBV12-4 to TRBJ1-1; D is unclear. Between the trimmed V and J ends, which lost 7 bases and 4 bases, there was a span of 10 bases. This CDR3 is built from 12 residues. In nucleotides, the CDR3 is TGTGCCAGCATCTTAAGCGGCACTGAAGCTTTCTTT. Its protein is CASILSGTEAFF.

The chain joins TRBV7-2 to TRBJ2-5, with D possibly TRBD1 on 5 matching bases. The ends were cut back, 2 bases at V and 5 bases at J, with 15 bases in the middle. The CDR3 is made up of 15 amino acids. Germline CDR1 SGHTA, CDR2 FQGNSA. The CDR3: CASSLLSGLKETQYF. The CDR3 DNA follows: TGTGCCAGCAGCTTACTGTCAGGGCTGAAGGAGACCCAGTACTTC.

This rearrangement joins TRBV5-1 to TRBJ1-6, with TRBD1 matching 8 bases. The CDR3 is made up of 13 amino acids. From germline, CDR1 is SGHRS and CDR2 YFSETQ. After removal of 4 bases from V and 8 bases from J, the junction contained 2 bases not matched to a gene. Here the CDR3 reads CASSLDRDSPLHF. The CDR3 nucleotides read TGCGCCAGCAGCCTGGACAGGGATTCACCCCTCCACTTT.